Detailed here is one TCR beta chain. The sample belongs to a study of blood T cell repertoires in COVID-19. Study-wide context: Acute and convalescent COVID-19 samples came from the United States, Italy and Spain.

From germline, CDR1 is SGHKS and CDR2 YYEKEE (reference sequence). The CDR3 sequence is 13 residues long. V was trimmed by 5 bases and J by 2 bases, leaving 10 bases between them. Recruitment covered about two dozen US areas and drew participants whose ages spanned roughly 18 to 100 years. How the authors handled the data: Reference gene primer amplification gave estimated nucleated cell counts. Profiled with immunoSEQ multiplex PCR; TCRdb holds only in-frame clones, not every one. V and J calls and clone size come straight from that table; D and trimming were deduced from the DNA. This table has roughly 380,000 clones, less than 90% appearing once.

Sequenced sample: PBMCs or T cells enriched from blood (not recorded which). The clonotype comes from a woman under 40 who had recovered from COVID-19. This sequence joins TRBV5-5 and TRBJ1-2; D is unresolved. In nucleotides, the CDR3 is TGTGCCAGCAGGTTGACCGGGAACTATGGCTACACCTTC. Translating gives CASRLTGNYGYTF.